This entry lists 20 T cell receptor beta chains sequenced from one sample in a study of cytomegalovirus exposure and HLA in healthy donors (dated by TCRdb to 2017 to 2019). The library came from the immunoSEQ multiplex PCR assay. For the multiplex PCR, a mixture combining 60 forward primers for TCR Vbeta segments and 13 reverse primers for TCR Jbeta segments was used. The table comes from immuneACCESS by way of TCRdb, which keeps in-frame sequences with V and J called. Part of the clones is missing from these tables; in studies checked, under half for an unresolved V gene and the rest for unknown reasons. Here the sample has about 260,000 clones; just over 70% occur a single time. About 2.1% of the sample rests with the top ten. Material for sequencing was PBMCs. The source of these receptors is a female donor in good health and CMV-seronegative.

The chain joins TRBV6-5 to TRBJ1-1, with TRBD1 as a possible D gene (5 bases). Germline assignment: CDR1 MNHEY and CDR2 SVGAGI. V lost 8 bases, J lost 1 base, and 11 bases lay in between. The CDR3 contains 13 residues. The DNA for the CDR3 is TGTGCCAGCCAAACAAGGGGGAACACTGAAGCTTTCTTT. Translating it yields CASQTRGNTEAFF.

This clone has more than one count but fewer than ten. The gene calls are TRBV2 and TRBJ2-7; 11 bases align to TRBD2. The CDR3 has 16 residues. V was pared by 0 bases and J by 4 bases, with 5 bases of the junction left unmatched. Germline V gives CDR1 SNHLY, CDR2 FYNNEI. CDR3 sequence reads: CASSEARLAGSYEQYF. CDR3 bases: TGTGCCAGCAGTGAAGCCAGACTAGCGGGATCATACGAGCAGTACTTC.

This chain connects TRBV2 to TRBJ2-3; D might be TRBD2 (6 bases). The CDR3 covers 13 residues. Trimming cost V 6 bases and J 6 bases, with 13 bases left between them. Germline-derived CDR1 and CDR2 are SNHLY and FYNNEI. The CDR3 bases are TGTGCCAGCAGCACGACTAGTGGCGATACGCAGTATTTT. This codes for CASSTTSGDTQYF.

The rearrangement links TRBV2 to TRBJ1-1; 9 positions agree with TRBD1. The CDR3 contains 17 residues. CDR1 and CDR2 (germline): SNHLY, FYNNEI. Losses at the gene ends were 6 bases for V and 1 base for J; bases not matched to a gene: 12. For the CDR3, the DNA is TGTGCCAGCAGCGTAACAGGGGGCAACTCCTGGAACACTGAAGCTTTCTTT. As protein: CASSVTGGNSWNTEAFF. The variable domain in full, completed from reference TRBV2 and TRBJ1-1, reads EPEVTQTPSHQVTQMGQEVILRCVPISNHLYFYWYRQILGQKVEFLVSFYNNEISEKSEIFDDQFSVERPDGSNFTLKIRSTKLEDSAMYFCASSVTGGNSWNTEAFFGQGTRLTVV.

CDR3 sequence (DNA): TGTGCCAGCAGCCCACCCACAGGGGTCAGCTCCTACGAGCAGTACTTC. Translation gives CASSPPTGVSSYEQYF. J is TRBJ2-7 and V is TRBV7-9, with 7 bases lining up with TRBD1. The J segment lost 0 bases and the V segment lost 5 bases, leaving 10 bases of the junction unmatched. The germline gives CDR1 SEHNR, CDR2 FQNEAQ (reference sequence). This CDR3 is built from 16 residues.

The chain recombines TRBV18 with TRBJ2-7, with D possibly TRBD1 on 5 matching bases. CDR1 KGHSH and CDR2 LQKENI come from the germline V gene. Trimming took off 0 bases at V and 5 bases at J, with 11 bases between the two ends. The CDR3 covers 14 residues. The CDR3 is CASSPPTRVNEQYF. The DNA of the CDR3 is TGTGCCAGCTCACCACCCACCAGGGTTAACGAGCAGTACTTC.

V and J are TRBV27 and TRBJ2-3, with D possibly being TRBD2 (5 bases). Between the trimmed V and J ends, which lost 2 bases and 4 bases, there was a span of 13 bases. There are 15 residues in the CDR3. Germline loops: CDR1 MNHEY, CDR2 SMNVEV (reference sequence). This CDR3 is CASSLSGSVPDTQYF. The CDR3 DNA reads as TGTGCCAGCAGTTTAAGTGGGAGTGTCCCAGATACGCAGTATTTT.

V and J are TRBV5-4 and TRBJ2-1, with 9 bases aligning to TRBD2. The V gene's germline CDR1 is SGHNT and CDR2 YYREEE (reference sequence). There are 15 residues in the CDR3. Trimming took 6 bases from V and 8 from J; bases not matched to a gene: 12. This chain's CDR3 is CASIHSGSPQYEQFF. For the CDR3, the DNA is TGTGCCAGCATCCATAGCGGGAGCCCTCAATATGAGCAGTTCTTC.

The J gene is TRBJ1-4, the V gene TRBV5-4, with a weak D call TRBD1 (6 bases). The germline gives CDR1 SGHNT, CDR2 YYREEE (reference sequence). This CDR3 is 15 amino acids long. V lost 1 base, J lost 8 bases, and 15 bases lay in between. CDR3 nucleotides: TGTGCCAGCAGCTTGAGATCAGGGGCCCTAGAAAAACTGTTTTTT. Residues: CASSLRSGALEKLFF.

V and J are TRBV6-1 and TRBJ2-1, with D hard to call. The CDR3 runs 12 residues. Trimming removed 0 bases at V and 12 bases at J, with 9 bases between. Per the germline V gene, CDR1 is MNHNS and CDR2 is SASEGT. Here the CDR3 DNA reads TGTGCCAGCAGTGAAGCCTTACTCGGGCAGTTCTTC. Its translation is CASSEALLGQFF.

The rearrangement uses TRBV6-5 and TRBJ1-1; D is undetermined. The V gene lost 0 bases and the J gene lost 0 bases, with 8 bases spanning the gap. In germline, CDR1 is MNHEY, CDR2 SVGAGI. The CDR3 runs 15 residues. The chain's CDR3 is CASSYSKLLNTEAFF. As DNA, the CDR3 is TGTGCCAGCAGTTACTCAAAGCTCTTGAACACTGAAGCTTTCTTT.

The chain is built from TRBV5-1 and TRBJ2-7, with no clear D. Trimming pared 0 bases from V and 2 bases from J, leaving 9 bases between. CDR3 length: 14 amino acids. Per the germline V gene, CDR1 is SGHRS and CDR2 is YFSETQ. CDR3 loop: CASSLETYTYEQYF. The DNA of the CDR3 is TGCGCCAGCAGCTTGGAGACTTATACCTACGAGCAGTACTTC.

The chain joins TRBV5-5 to TRBJ2-5; 7 bases are a match to TRBD1. Germline V gene lookup returns CDR1 SGHKS and CDR2 YYEKEE (reference sequence). Trimming removed 1 base from V and 4 bases from J; junction bases left unmatched: 7. There are 15 residues in the CDR3. The CDR3 loop is CASSLSTGRVETQYF. CDR3 nucleotide sequence: TGTGCCAGCAGCTTGTCGACAGGGCGGGTAGAGACCCAGTACTTC.

The chain has TRBV5-4 and TRBJ2-2, with D possibly being TRBD2 (5 bases). Germline V lookup: CDR1 SGHNT, CDR2 YYREEE (reference sequence). The CDR3 extends over 15 amino acids. Trimming took 1 base from V and 1 from J, leaving 8 bases between them. The CDR3 region is CASSLKGRNTGELFF. The DNA of the CDR3 is TGTGCCAGCAGCTTGAAAGGGAGGAACACCGGGGAGCTGTTTTTT.

Comment on this clone: Other DNA sequences from this sample encode an identical CDR3 as well. V is TRBV29-1 and J is TRBJ2-7, with D perhaps TRBD1 (6 bases). The CDR3 runs to 12 residues. Trimming removed 6 bases at V and 1 base at J, with 10 bases between. The germline gives CDR1 SQVTM, CDR2 ANQGSEA. This CDR3 reads CSVEQGSYEQYF. CDR3 DNA: TGCAGCGTAGAACAGGGTTCCTACGAGCAGTACTTC.

The rearrangement links TRBV2 to TRBJ2-3; 11 nucleotides align to TRBD2. Trimming at V came to 4 bases and at J to 5 bases, leaving 8 bases not matched to a gene. CDR3 size: 16 residues. Germline V gene data show CDR1 as SNHLY and CDR2 as FYNNEI. The CDR3 protein is CASSAPLAGVVDTQYF. The CDR3 bases are TGTGCCAGCAGTGCCCCACTAGCGGGAGTAGTAGATACGCAGTATTTT.

This chain connects TRBV6-6 to TRBJ2-7, with D tentatively TRBD2 (6 bases). The CDR3 covers 14 residues. Trimming took 6 bases from V and 6 from J, leaving 18 bases between them. Germline V gene sequence: CDR1 MNHNY, CDR2 SVGAGI (reference sequence). CDR3 region: CASRNRGTHLEQYF. The CDR3 DNA sequence: TGTGCCAGCAGGAATCGGGGGACCCATCTCGAGCAGTACTTC.

This clone was observed a few times. The chain joins TRBV7-2 to TRBJ2-7; TRBD1 aligns across 8 bases. The CDR3 runs 13 residues. Germline V gene data show CDR1 as SGHTA and CDR2 as FQGNSA. After removal of 2 bases from V and 9 bases from J, the junction contained 6 bases not matched to a gene. CDR3 in DNA: TGTGCCAGCAGCTTACGGTCAGGGGGCGGGCAGTACTTC. The encoded protein is CASSLRSGGGQYF.

The genes are TRBV2 and TRBJ2-1, with D possibly TRBD2 on 5 matching bases. The germline V and J ends were trimmed by 6 bases and 7 bases, with 10 bases remaining between them. Germline V gene sequence: CDR1 SNHLY, CDR2 FYNNEI. The CDR3 sequence is 12 residues long. The CDR3 bases are TGTGCCAGCAGCATTAGCGAGAATGAGCAGTTCTTC. It encodes CASSISENEQFF.

The genes are TRBV9 and TRBJ1-3, with D possibly being TRBD1 (6 bases). V was trimmed by 5 bases and J by 2 bases, leaving 14 bases between them. Germline CDR1 is SGDLS and CDR2 is YYNGEE. The CDR3 consists of 15 residues. CDR3 residues: CASRPGRGAGNTIYF. In DNA, the CDR3 is TGTGCCAGCAGACCCGGGAGGGGGGCTGGAAACACCATATATTTT.